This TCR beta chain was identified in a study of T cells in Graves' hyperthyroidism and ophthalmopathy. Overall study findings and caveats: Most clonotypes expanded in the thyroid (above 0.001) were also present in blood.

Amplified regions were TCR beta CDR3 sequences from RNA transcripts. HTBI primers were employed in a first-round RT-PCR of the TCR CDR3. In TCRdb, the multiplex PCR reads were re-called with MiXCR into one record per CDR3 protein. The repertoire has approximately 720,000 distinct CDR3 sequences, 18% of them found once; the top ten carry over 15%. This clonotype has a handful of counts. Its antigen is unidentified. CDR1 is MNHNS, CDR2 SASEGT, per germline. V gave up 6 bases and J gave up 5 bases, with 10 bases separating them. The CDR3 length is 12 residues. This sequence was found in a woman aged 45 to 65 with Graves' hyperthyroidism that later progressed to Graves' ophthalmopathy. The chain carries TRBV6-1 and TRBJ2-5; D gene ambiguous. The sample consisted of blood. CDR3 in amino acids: CASSSSAETQYF. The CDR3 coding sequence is TGTGCCAGCAGCTCCTCAGCGGAGACCCAGTACTTC.